The 5 T cell receptor beta chains reported below all come from one sample, sequenced in a study of CD8+CD57+ T cells in acquired aplastic anemia. TCR beta VDJ combinations and CDR3 sequences were profiled from genomic DNA. TCRdb re-called the reads through MiXCR, storing one row per CDR3 protein. The data contain about 220,000 distinct CDR3 sequences, 30% to 40% of them seen just once; the ten biggest clones take up 1.1%. Material: sorted CD4+, CD8+, or CD8+CD57+ T cells (not recorded which) from PBMCs. The receptor source for this set is a human donor in good health, serving as a control.

The J gene is TRBJ1-1, the V gene TRBV29-1, with 10 bases that match TRBD1. The CDR3 has 14 residues. The V gene's germline CDR1 is SQVTM and CDR2 ANQGSEA. With V trimmed by 6 bases and J by 3 bases, 7 bases remained unmatched. The CDR3 sequence: CSVDRTGGDTEAFF. Written as DNA, the CDR3 is TGCAGCGTCGACCGGACAGGGGGGGACACTGAAGCTTTCTTT. Supplemented by reference TRBV29-1 and TRBJ1-1, the full variable domain reads SAVISQKPSRDICQRGTSLTIQCQVDSQVTMMFWYRQQPGQSLTLIATANQGSEATYESGFVIDKFPISRPNLTFSTLTVSNMSPEDSSIYLCSVDRTGGDTEAFFGQGTRLTVV.

The chain links TRBV2 to TRBJ1-1, with TRBD1 matching over 8 bases. With 6 bases clipped from V and 4 bases from J, the junction kept 13 bases outside the gene matches. The CDR3 has 16 amino acids. Germline V gene lookup returns CDR1 SNHLY and CDR2 FYNNEI. The CDR3 DNA reads as TGTGCCAGCAGCCAAGGTACAGGACAGGGAGGCACTGAAGCTTTCTTT. Translation: CASSQGTGQGGTEAFF.

On this clonotype itself: A read error may be the cause here, since a much bigger clone is one base away. As the CDR3 is not closed by the conserved phenylalanine or tryptophan, this likely results from a read error. This chain uses TRBV5-1 with TRBJ2-7, with a weak D call TRBD2 (6 bases). The CDR3 runs to 14 residues. Between the trimmed V and J ends, which lost 5 bases and 2 bases, there was a span of 14 bases. From germline, CDR1 is SGHRS and CDR2 YFSETQ. The CDR3 bases are TGCGCCAGCAGTTCGGGACTCCTCCCCTACGAGCAGTACCTC. Its translation: CASSSGLLPYEQYL.

The V gene is TRBV24-1, the J gene TRBJ1-2, with 8 bases lining up with TRBD1. Per germline, CDR1 KGHDR and CDR2 SFDVKD. The CDR3 sequence is 13 residues long. V lost 5 bases to trimming and J lost 8 bases; unmatched junction nucleotides: 6. In DNA form, the CDR3 reads TGTGCCACCAGTGTCGGGACAGGATACGGCTACACCTTC. It specifies CATSVGTGYGYTF.

This clonotype was detected many times. V is TRBV2 and J is TRBJ1-3; tentatively, D is TRBD1 (5 bases). V was pared by 6 bases and J by 0 bases, with 12 bases between. Looked up from germline, CDR1 is SNHLY and CDR2 is FYNNEI. This CDR3 is 15 amino acids long. CDR3 sequence (DNA): TGTGCCAGCAGCCGAGGTCAGGGCTCTGGAAACACCATATATTTT. As protein: CASSRGQGSGNTIYF.